This TCR beta chain was recovered during a study of T cell responses to AZD1222 COVID-19 vaccine. Analyses pooled second doses at about 4 or about 12 weeks. Study-wide points: The number of AZD1222 recipients seropositive at baseline was only 5 to 7. In the spike-specific TCR repertoire, nearly half reportedly target unmutated variant regions. Spike-specific TCR breadth and depth grew following two AZD1222 doses.

Germline CDR1 MNHNS, CDR2 SASEGT. Trimming removed 1 base from V and 7 bases from J, with 16 bases in between. This CDR3 is built from 15 residues. A remark on this clone: Its antigen is unidentified.

Measured with immunoSEQ multiplex PCR; TCRdb has only the in-frame clones, and not every one. The repertoire holds 150,000 to 200,000 clones, about 90% seen once, with approximately 1.2% in the top ten. The specimen was peripheral blood, collected 28 days after the second AZD1222 dose. V is TRBV6-1 and J is TRBJ1-2; tentatively, D is TRBD1 (5 bases). The TCR was taken from an adult who received the AZD1222 COVID-19 vaccine. CDR3 protein: CASSEGPPGVRGYTF. CDR3 coding DNA: TGTGCCAGCAGTGAAGGTCCTCCGGGGGTCCGTGGCTACACCTTC.